This is a list of T cell receptor beta chains from one sample in a study of cytomegalovirus exposure and HLA in healthy donors. TCRdb keeps only in-frame clones here, not all; method: immunoSEQ multiplex PCR. Of more than 40,000 clones in the sample, about half were seen once. The sequenced sample consisted of PBMCs. These receptors came from a man in his 60s in good health and CMV-seronegative. CDR3s include the opening cysteine and the closing phenylalanine or tryptophan. The D gene is left open where the match is weak. Size is omitted from some rows. Given values are once, few, many or a class for expanded clones.

TRBJ1-1 TRBD1 - TRBV6-1 TGTGCCAGCAGTATCGAGGAGGGGGCGAACACTGAAGCTTTCTTT CASSIEEGANTEAFF
TRBJ2-2 TRBD1 medium-sized TRBV29-1 TGCAGCGCCACTGAGGGTACAGGGGAGACCGGGGAGCTGTTTTTT CSATEGTGETGELFF
TRBJ2-7 - - TRBV6-1 TGTGCCAGGGTCAGGCTTTACGAGCAGTACTTC CARVRLYEQYF
TRBJ1-1 - - TRBV2 TGTGCCAGCAGTGAAGCGGCGGAATCGAACACTGAAGCTTTCTTT CASSEAAESNTEAFF
TRBJ1-2 - few TRBV12-5 TGTGCTAGTGGCCTGGCAGGGGAAGGCTATGGCTACACCTTC CASGLAGEGYGYTF
TRBJ2-5 - - TRBV2 TGTGCCAGCAGTAGGGGGCTAGCGGGCCCACAAGAGACCCAGTACTTC CASSRGLAGPQETQYF
TRBJ2-2 TRBD2 - TRBV7-7 TGTGCCAGCAGCTTAGCTGCGGGGGGAACCGGGGAGCTGTTTTTT CASSLAAGGTGELFF
TRBJ2-2 TRBD2 few TRBV29-1 TGCAGCGGATTAGGACTAGCGGGAGCCAATTCCGGGGAGCTGTTTTTT CSGLGLAGANSGELFF
TRBJ2-1 TRBD2 - TRBV6-5 TGTGCCAGCAGTTACCCGACCGGGGGGGCCAATGAGCAGTTCTTC CASSYPTGGANEQFF
TRBJ2-5 TRBD2 few TRBV7-9 TGTGCCAGCAGCTCCGGGCTAACTAGCGGGAGGGCCATCGAGACCCAGTACTTC CASSSGLTSGRAIETQYF
TRBJ2-2 TRBD2 few TRBV10-2 TGCGCCAGCGGCACGGGACTACTGAACACCGGGGAGCTGTTTTTT CASGTGLLNTGELFF
TRBJ1-2 - - TRBV5-4 TGTGCCAGCAGCCTCTTCGGGGGTTCCGGCGGCTACACCTTC CASSLFGGSGGYTF
TRBJ1-1 - few TRBV11-2 TGTGCCAGCAGCTTAGGGGGAACAGGTTGGAGCACTGAAGCTTTCTTT CASSLGGTGWSTEAFF
TRBJ1-5 - - TRBV6-5 TGTGCCAGCAACCCATCAAGGACAGAGCAGCCCCAGCATTTT CASNPSRTEQPQHF
TRBJ1-2 TRBD1 - TRBV28 TGTGCCAGCAGTTCCGGACAGGGGGCAAATGGCTACACCTTC CASSSGQGANGYTF
TRBJ1-1 - - TRBV6-6 TGTGCCAGCAGTTACGGAGGGATAATGAACACTGAAGCTTTCTTT CASSYGGIMNTEAFF
TRBJ1-5 TRBD1 - TRBV2 TGTGCCAGCAGCTTATCGGACAGGGGCAATCAGCCCCAGCATTTT CASSLSDRGNQPQHF
TRBJ1-2 TRBD1 few TRBV5-4 TGTGCCAGCAGCTTGGGACAGGGACATTCCTATGGCTACACCTTC CASSLGQGHSYGYTF
TRBJ2-6 - - TRBV18 TGTGCCAGCTCACCACCGGCAGGCCTTTCTGGGGCCAACGTCCTGACTTTC CASSPPAGLSGANVLTF
TRBJ2-4 TRBD1 - TRBV15 TGTGCCACCTTACAGGGGGCTGGAGACAAAAACATTCAGTACTTC CATLQGAGDKNIQYF
TRBJ2-7 TRBD1 few TRBV6-6 TGTGCCAGCAAACCGGGACAGGGCTACGAGCAGTACTTC CASKPGQGYEQYF
TRBJ1-1 TRBD1 once TRBV5-1 TGCGCCAGCAGGAAACGCCCCGGGACAGGGGTCACTGAAGCTTTCTTT CASRKRPGTGVTEAFF
TRBJ2-5 TRBD2 - TRBV19 TGTGCCAGTAGTATTCCCGGGAGGGAGACCCAGTACTTC CASSIPGRETQYF
TRBJ2-7 TRBD1 - TRBV7-6 TGTGCCAGCAGCTTCGGGACAGGGGATACCTACGAGCAGTACTTC CASSFGTGDTYEQYF
TRBJ2-3 TRBD2 once TRBV25-1 TGTGCCAGCAGAGCCGGGACTAGCGGGCGCACAGATACGCAGTATTTT CASRAGTSGRTDTQYF
TRBJ1-2 TRBD1 - TRBV10-2 TGCGCCAGCAGGGCTCCGGCAGGGGGCGGCTACACCTTC CASRAPAGGGYTF
TRBJ2-3 - - TRBV28 TGTGCCAGCAGAAAGGGGGTCGGCACAGATACGCAGTATTTT CASRKGVGTDTQYF
TRBJ1-1 - - TRBV10-3 TGTGCCATCAGTGAGGACAGAACAGGGCTGACTGAAGCTTTCTTT CAISEDRTGLTEAFF
TRBJ2-1 TRBD2 - TRBV5-1 TGCGCCAGCAGCGCCTCCGGGGGGGGCGATGAGCAGTTCTTC CASSASGGGDEQFF
TRBJ1-1 - - TRBV5-1 TGCGCCAGCAGCTTGGGGGCACTAGTCCCGCTAGAAGCTTTCTTT CASSLGALVPLEAFF
TRBJ1-2 TRBD1 - TRBV30 TGTGCCTGGAGTGTAACAGGGGGCTATGGCTACACCTTC CAWSVTGGYGYTF